This T cell receptor beta chain was profiled in a study of response to subunit inactivated influenza vaccine. TCRdb re-called the RT-PCR reads with MiXCR, one entry per CDR3 protein. The profile shows approximately 680,000 distinct CDR3 sequences, more than 15% of them singletons. Trimming cost V 5 bases and J 2 bases, with 13 bases left between them. The CDR3 contains 15 residues. Looked up from germline, CDR1 is SGHTA and CDR2 is FQGNSA. A remark on this clonotype: The antigen is undetermined.

Findings and limits, study-wide: Only a handful of new T cells, the authors suggested, are recruited with each seasonal influenza vaccination.

The chain carries TRBV7-2 and TRBJ2-1, with D possibly being TRBD2 (7 bases). The material was PBMCs from blood, obtained about 11 days after vaccination. The receptor comes from a man aged 45 to 65 who received an inactivated influenza vaccine. The CDR3 sequence is CASSTRGGTYNEQFF. The CDR3 DNA sequence: TGTGCCAGCAGCACGAGGGGGGGCACCTACAATGAGCAGTTCTTC. Drawing the rest from reference TRBV7-2 and TRBJ2-1, the complete variable domain is GAGVSQSPSNKVTEKGKDVELRCDPISGHTALYWYRQSLGQGLEFLIYFQGNSAPDKSGLPSDRFSAERTGGSVSTLTIQRTQQEDSAVYLCASSTRGGTYNEQFFGPGTRLTVL.